Each of the 6 T cell receptor beta chains below was sequenced from the same sample in a study of technical replicates of blood from several donors. Profiling relied on immunoSEQ multiplex PCR, and the TCRdb table lists in-frame clones only, not all of them. This sample carries about 83,000 clones, approximately 90% of them seen once, and the ten largest clones take more than 0.2%. The sequencing sample was made of T cells isolated from PBMCs. These receptors all come from a human donor in good health.

In its sample, this clone was seen a few times. The V and J genes are TRBV6-5 and TRBJ2-6; TRBD1 agrees at 8 bases. The germline V gene encodes CDR1 MNHEY and CDR2 SVGAGI. Trimming took 6 bases from V and 4 from J; bases not matched to a gene: 5. The CDR3 is 15 amino acids. The CDR3 is CASRRQGYGANVLTF. The CDR3 nucleotides are TGTGCCAGCAGAAGACAGGGGTACGGGGCCAACGTCCTGACTTTC.

This clone was seen more than once but under ten times. This chain links TRBV13 with TRBJ1-1; D gene uncertain. Germline V gene lookup returns CDR1 PRHDT and CDR2 FYEKMQ (reference sequence). The V and J ends lost 2 bases and 5 bases respectively, with 6 bases between them. The CDR3 sequence is 12 residues long. The CDR3, as DNA: TGTGCCAGCAGCTTACCGTTTACTGAAGCTTTCTTT. Its translation: CASSLPFTEAFF. Based on the CDR3 plus reference TRBV13 and TRBJ1-1, the full variable domain is AAGVIQSPRHLIKEKRETATLKCYPIPRHDTVYWYQQGPGQDPQFLISFYEKMQSDKGSIPDRFSAQQFSDYHSELNMSSLELGDSALYFCASSLPFTEAFFGQGTRLTVV.

J is TRBJ1-1 and V is TRBV19, with 7 bases aligning to TRBD1. CDR1 is LNHDA, CDR2 SQIVND, per germline (reference sequence). J was trimmed by 6 bases and V by 3 bases; bases with no gene match: 4. The CDR3 consists of 13 residues. The CDR3, as DNA: TGTGCCAGTAGTATCAACAGGGGTGCTGAAGCTTTCTTT. This encodes CASSINRGAEAFF. The full variable domain, in which reference TRBV19 and TRBJ1-1 provide the parts outside the CDR3, is DGGITQSPKYLFRKEGQNVTLSCEQNLNHDAMYWYRQDPGQGLRLIYYSQIVNDFQKGDIAEGYSVSREKKESFPLTVTSAQKNPTAFYLCASSINRGAEAFFGQGTRLTVV.

This chain links TRBV28 with TRBJ2-3; D not certain. The V end was cut by 3 bases, the J end by 6 bases, with 16 bases between. Per germline, CDR1 MDHEN and CDR2 SYDVKM. The CDR3 extends over 15 amino acids. The CDR3 loop is CASSLAPTTRDTQYF. In DNA form, the CDR3 reads TGTGCCAGCAGTTTGGCCCCAACAACCAGGGATACGCAGTATTTT. Combining the CDR3 with reference TRBV28 and TRBJ2-3 gives the whole variable domain DVKVTQSSRYLVKRTGEKVFLECVQDMDHENMFWYRQDPGLGLRLIYFSYDVKMKEKGDIPEGYSVSREKKERFSLILESASTNQTSMYLCASSLAPTTRDTQYFGPGTRLTVL.

This chain joins TRBV5-1 and TRBJ2-2; D may be TRBD1 (5 bases). The V gene's germline CDR1 is SGHRS and CDR2 YFSETQ. This CDR3 spans 15 amino acids. V lost 1 base and J lost 5, with 12 bases in between. The CDR3 nucleotides read TGCGCCAGCAGCTTGACTACCCAGGGTACCGGGGAGCTGTTTTTT. Its protein product is CASSLTTQGTGELFF.

CDR3 nucleotide sequence: TGCGCCAGCAGCCGAACAGGACTAGCGGAGATCTCCTACGAGCAGTACTTC. It encodes CASSRTGLAEISYEQYF. The chain has TRBV5-1 and TRBJ2-7; TRBD2 agrees at 10 bases. This CDR3 has 17 amino acids. Looked up from germline, CDR1 is SGHRS and CDR2 is YFSETQ. J was trimmed by 0 bases and V by 4 bases; bases with no gene match: 10.